The following is a T cell receptor (beta chain) sequence with its context. This entry belongs to a study of blood T cell repertoires in COVID-19. CDR1 and CDR2 (germline): SEHNR, FQNEAQ (reference sequence). The V end was cut by 5 bases, the J end by 7 bases, with 16 bases between. There are 14 residues in the CDR3. Using immunoSEQ multiplex PCR, the repertoire was profiled, and TCRdb retains in-frame clones only, with some absent. The sample lists roughly 380,000 clones; approximately 89% were seen once. This clonotype was sampled from a woman in her thirties or forties with COVID-19, enrolled during active disease. This chain connects TRBV7-9 to TRBJ2-3; unclear D gene. Sequenced sample: peripheral blood. The CDR3 is CASSLPSGNNTQYF. The CDR3 nucleotides read TGTGCCAGCAGCCTCCCTAGTGGAAATAATACGCAGTATTTT.